Each of the 19 T cell receptor beta chains below was sequenced from the same sample in a study of post-analysis software for immune sequencing data. Study-wide results and limits: Five or six TRBV segments, TRBV5-6, TRBV5-1 and TRBV20-1 among them, were found more frequent in patients than controls.

Which antigens these TCRs recognize remains unknown. cDNA libraries for TCR beta contained unique molecular identifiers. TCRdb called the PCR reads again in MiXCR, with one record for every CDR3 protein. Among roughly 600,000 distinct CDR3 sequences, about 44% were seen once, and the ten largest hold more than 1.5%. Sequenced input: blood. All receptors derive from a girl aged 5-17 years with multiple sclerosis.

The sample holds a few counts of this clonotype. V usage is TRBV5-1 and J usage is TRBJ2-7; D is unresolved. The V end was cut by 6 bases, the J end by 0 bases, with 10 bases between. This CDR3 spans 13 amino acids. The V gene's germline CDR1 is SGHRS and CDR2 YFSETQ. The DNA of the CDR3 is TGCGCCAGCACAGAGATGAACTCCTACGAGCAGTACTTC. Its translation is CASTEMNSYEQYF. Based on the CDR3 plus reference TRBV5-1 and TRBJ2-7, the full variable domain is KAGVTQTPRYLIKTRGQQVTLSCSPISGHRSVSWYQQTPGQGLQFLFEYFSETQRNKGNFPGRFSGRQFSNSRSEMNVSTLELGDSALYLCASTEMNSYEQYFGPGTRLTVT.

This clonotype was seen once. This rearrangement joins TRBV4-1 to TRBJ1-1, with D possibly being TRBD1 (6 bases). The CDR3 has 17 residues. The ends were cut back, 3 bases at V and 3 bases at J, with 20 bases in the middle. Germline V gene data show CDR1 as MGHRA and CDR2 as YSYEKL. CDR3 in DNA: TGCGCCAGCAGCCAGGGGGCCCTGGACAGAATTTACACTGAAGCTTTCTTT. It translates to CASSQGALDRIYTEAFF.

In DNA, the CDR3 is TGTGCCAGCAGCACACCAAGACAGGGGGCGGGCAATGAGCAGTTCTTC. As protein: CASSTPRQGAGNEQFF. The rearrangement uses TRBV9 and TRBJ2-1; 10 bases fit TRBD1. Germline V gene data show CDR1 as SGDLS and CDR2 as YYNGEE. V was pared by 4 bases and J by 6 bases, with 10 bases of the junction left unmatched. This CDR3 region has 16 residues.

The rearrangement uses TRBV20-1 and TRBJ1-2, with D perhaps TRBD1 (5 bases). This CDR3 is 12 amino acids long. Germline values: CDR1 DFQATT, CDR2 SNEGSKA (reference sequence). The germline V and J ends were trimmed by 0 bases and 8 bases, with 10 bases remaining between them. This CDR3 reads CSARDIGDGYTF. The DNA for the CDR3 is TGCAGTGCTAGAGATATAGGGGACGGCTACACCTTC.

The sample holds a few counts of this clonotype. An end of the junction does not agree with germline; a read error may underlie this. This sequence joins TRBV27 and TRBJ2-3, with D hard to call. Germline values: CDR1 MNHEY, CDR2 SMNVEV (reference sequence). This CDR3 is 12 amino acids long. In DNA, the CDR3 is TGTGCCAGCAGGGCCGTCACACATACGCAGTATTTT. It codes for CASRAVTHTQYF.

The chain links TRBV20-1 to TRBJ2-5; 7 bases are shared with TRBD2. Germline V gene data show CDR1 as DFQATT and CDR2 as SNEGSKA (reference sequence). Losses at the gene ends were 2 bases for V and 11 bases for J; bases not matched to a gene: 11. There are 13 residues in the CDR3. The CDR3 sequence: CSARPGGSIEQYF. DNA of the CDR3: TGCAGTGCTAGACCGGGCGGGAGTATTGAGCAGTACTTC.

The table lists this clonotype with a few counts. The chain carries TRBV20-1 and TRBJ2-1, with D perhaps being TRBD1 or TRBD2 (5 bases each). CDR1 is DFQATT, CDR2 SNEGSKA, per germline (reference sequence). This CDR3 is built from 12 residues. With 2 bases removed from V and 9 bases from J, the gap between germline ends came to 11 bases. The CDR3 protein is CSARQGRGEQFF. The CDR3 region has the DNA TGCAGTGCTAGACAGGGCCGGGGTGAGCAGTTCTTC.

The chain has TRBV10-3 and TRBJ2-3; tentative D call: TRBD2 (6 bases). Trimming took off 2 bases at V and 6 bases at J, with 9 bases between the two ends. The CDR3 extends over 13 amino acids. Looked up from germline, CDR1 is ENHRY and CDR2 is SYGVKD. This CDR3 is CAISEGRGDTQYF. CDR3 DNA: TGTGCCATCAGTGAGGGCCGGGGGGATACGCAGTATTTT.

This clonotype was counted a few times. The rearrangement uses TRBV7-6 and TRBJ2-5, with 9 bases aligning to TRBD2. V was clipped by 3 bases and J by 6 bases; unmatched bases: 2. CDR1 SGHVS and CDR2 FNYEAQ come from the germline V gene. The CDR3 consists of 13 residues. The DNA for the CDR3 is TGTGCCAGCAGCTTGACTAGCGGCCAGACCCAGTACTTC. This translates into CASSLTSGQTQYF.

CDR3 nucleotide sequence: TGTGCCAGCAGTTTAAGGGGTAGGGGCCAAGAGACCCAGTACTTC. Its translation is CASSLRGRGQETQYF. The chain recombines TRBV12-3 or TRBV12-4 with TRBJ2-5; D is possibly TRBD1 (5 bases). The CDR3 runs to 15 residues. V was trimmed by 2 bases and J by 1 base, leaving 11 bases between them.

This rearrangement joins TRBV5-1 to TRBJ2-5; 10 nucleotides align to TRBD2. Germline CDR1 is SGHRS and CDR2 is YFSETQ. The CDR3 has 15 residues. V was pared by 4 bases and J by 3 bases, with 6 bases of the junction left unmatched. This CDR3 is CASSLSGGSEETQYF. As DNA, the CDR3 is TGCGCCAGCAGCCTTAGCGGGGGGTCGGAAGAGACCCAGTACTTC.

The V call is TRBV12-3 or TRBV12-4, the J call TRBJ1-5, with D possibly being TRBD1 (5 bases). The V gene lost 0 bases and the J gene lost 9 bases, with 12 bases spanning the gap. The CDR3 contains 14 residues. CDR3 DNA sequence: TGTGCCAGCAGTTTAGCGGGGGGGTCTCGGCCCCAGCATTTT. Encoded protein: CASSLAGGSRPQHF.

The chain is built from TRBV10-2 and TRBJ2-7, with D possibly TRBD2 on 5 matching bases. There are 12 residues in the CDR3. Germline-derived CDR1 and CDR2 are WSHSY and SAAADI. Trimming took off 10 bases at V and 5 bases at J, with 15 bases between the two ends. Here the CDR3 reads CAIRLSGDEQYF. CDR3 sequence (DNA): TGCGCCATCCGGTTATCCGGGGACGAGCAGTACTTC.

The gene calls are TRBV12-3 or TRBV12-4 and TRBJ2-7; TRBD1 is a possible D gene (5 bases). V lost 6 bases and J lost 0, with 12 bases in between. This CDR3 is built from 14 residues. CDR3 nucleotides: TGTGCCAGCAGGGCAGGGTCAAGCTCCTACGAGCAGTACTTC. Protein sequence: CASRAGSSSYEQYF.

This clonotype was counted a few times. The chain employs TRBV10-3 and TRBJ2-7, with D hard to call. CDR1 is ENHRY and CDR2 is SYGVKD in the germline V gene. This CDR3 contains 15 residues. Trimming removed 3 bases at V and 4 bases at J, with 16 bases between. CDR3 nucleotides: TGTGCCATCAGTGATGGTAGAGACTCTCCTTACGAGCAGTACTTC. Its protein is CAISDGRDSPYEQYF.

This chain connects TRBV20-1 to TRBJ2-1, with TRBD2 as a possible D gene (6 bases). Germline CDR1 DFQATT, CDR2 SNEGSKA (reference sequence). The CDR3 length is 16 residues. Between the trimmed V and J ends, which lost 3 bases and 10 bases, there was a span of 25 bases. The CDR3: CSASLIRQAIGGEQFF. The CDR3 DNA reads TGCAGTGCTAGCCTTATCCGCCAGGCTATTGGGGGGGAGCAGTTCTTC.

With regard to this clonotype: A junction boundary mismatches the germline segment, possibly from a read error. CDR3 nucleotides: TGTACCAGCAGTTTAGAGGTTGGTAGCGGGAGCGCGGAGGTGGAGAATGAGCAGTTCTTC. Translation: CTSSLEVGSGSAEVENEQFF. V is TRBV12-3 or TRBV12-4 and J is TRBJ2-1, with 9 bases that match TRBD2. This CDR3 spans 20 amino acids.

The rearrangement joins TRBV5-1 to TRBJ2-7, with 10 bases identical to TRBD1. Germline loops: CDR1 SGHRS, CDR2 YFSETQ. With V trimmed by 4 bases and J by 3 bases, 7 bases remained unmatched. The CDR3 contains 15 residues. CDR3 nucleotide sequence: TGCGCCAGCAGCGGGAGACAGGGGGCGTACTACGAGCAGTACTTC. As protein: CASSGRQGAYYEQYF.

The J gene is TRBJ2-1, the V gene TRBV5-1; tentative D call: TRBD2 (5 bases). Germline V gives CDR1 SGHRS, CDR2 YFSETQ. The CDR3 spans 16 residues. Trimming cost V 5 bases and J 0 bases, with 15 bases left between them. CDR3 in DNA: TGCGCCAGCAGTTCAGCTCCAAGCGGCTCCTACAATGAGCAGTTCTTC. Its translation is CASSSAPSGSYNEQFF.